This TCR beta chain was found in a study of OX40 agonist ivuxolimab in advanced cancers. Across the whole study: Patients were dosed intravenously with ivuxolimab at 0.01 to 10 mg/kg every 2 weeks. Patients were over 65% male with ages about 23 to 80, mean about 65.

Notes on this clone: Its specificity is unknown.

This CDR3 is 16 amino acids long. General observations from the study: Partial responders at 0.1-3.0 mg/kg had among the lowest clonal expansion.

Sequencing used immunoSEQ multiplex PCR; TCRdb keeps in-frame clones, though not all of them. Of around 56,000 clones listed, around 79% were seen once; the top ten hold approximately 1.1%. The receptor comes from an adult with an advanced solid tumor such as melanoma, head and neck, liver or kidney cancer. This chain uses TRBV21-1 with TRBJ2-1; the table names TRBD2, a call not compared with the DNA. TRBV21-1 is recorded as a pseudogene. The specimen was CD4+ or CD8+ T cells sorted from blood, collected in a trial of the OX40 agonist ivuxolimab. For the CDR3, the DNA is TGTGCCAGCAGCAAACTTAGACTAGCGGGGGGTCAAGAGCAGTTCTTC. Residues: CASSKLRLAGGQEQFF.